The next 30 T cell receptor beta chains were all read from a single sample in a study of vaccination effects on CD4 cells after COVID-19. Antigens for these TCRs are unknown. Here immunoSEQ multiplex PCR was the method, and the copy in TCRdb shows in-frame clones only, minus some. The sample holds roughly 71,000 clones, about 86% seen once. Viral peptide pool expansion of antigen-specific CD4+ T cells preceded sequencing in the ViraFEST assay. After less than 11 days in culture, the CD4+ T cells were isolated. Each person got two doses of an mRNA SARS-CoV-2 vaccine, BNT162b2 or mRNA-1273. The sample was CD4+ T cells from PBMCs cultured with HCoV-229E spike peptides, taken after COVID-19 vaccination. The receptors were gathered from a human donor who received a COVID-19 vaccine.

This chain links TRBV3-1 (or the pseudogene TRBV3-2) with TRBJ2-7; D may be TRBD1 (6 bases). Germline values: CDR1 LGHDT, CDR2 YNNKEL (reference sequence). V gave up 2 bases and J gave up 7 bases, with 9 bases separating them. The CDR3 runs 12 residues. DNA of the CDR3: TGTGCCAGCAGCCAAAGACAGGTAGAGCAGTACGTC. Residues: CASSQRQVEQYV.

The chain uses TRBV19 and TRBJ2-3; D may be TRBD2 (6 bases). CDR3 size: 19 residues. CDR1 is LNHDA, CDR2 SQIVND, per germline (reference sequence). The V and J ends lost 6 bases and 3 bases respectively, with 28 bases between them. In DNA, the CDR3 is TGTGCCAGTAGCATGGGGGTATCGATCGGGAGTATAGTGACAGATACGCAGTATTTT. Residues: CASSMGVSIGSIVTDTQYF.

The table lists this clone with a few counts. The CDR3 here is CASSQEREVQGYTF. The CDR3 nucleotides read TGCGCCAGCAGCCAAGAAAGGGAAGTACAGGGCTACACCTTC. This chain uses TRBV4-1 with TRBJ1-2; D gene unclear. V was pared by 0 bases and J by 8 bases, with 13 bases between. CDR1 and CDR2 (germline): MGHRA, YSYEKL. The CDR3 has 14 residues.

This chain uses TRBV15 with TRBJ2-5; TRBD2 agrees at 9 bases. The CDR3 sequence is 15 residues long. Germline CDR1 and CDR2: LNHNV and YYDKDF (reference sequence). V shed 5 bases and J 0 bases; nucleotides not matched to a gene: 4. DNA of the CDR3: TGTGCCACCAGCGTAGCGGGGGCCTACCAAGAGACCCAGTACTTC. It specifies CATSVAGAYQETQYF.

This chain connects TRBV7-2 to TRBJ1-2; D is uncertain. Germline CDR1 and CDR2: SGHTA and FQGNSA. The CDR3 runs 16 residues. The ends were cut back, 3 bases at V and 2 bases at J, with 16 bases in the middle. Written as DNA, the CDR3 is TGTGCCAGCAGCTTGCAAGACCGACTCTTCAACTATGGCTACACCTTC. This codes for CASSLQDRLFNYGYTF.

J is TRBJ2-1 and V is TRBV2; D gene ambiguous. The CDR3 runs to 11 residues. CDR1 SNHLY and CDR2 FYNNEI come from the germline V gene. V lost 7 bases to trimming and J lost 13 bases, with 14 bases between them. CDR3 residues: CASTRAAIQFF. DNA of the CDR3: TGTGCCAGCACAAGAGCAGCAATTCAGTTCTTC.

The chain is built from TRBV19 and TRBJ1-1; no firm D call. In germline, CDR1 is LNHDA, CDR2 SQIVND (reference sequence). The CDR3 is 15 residues long. With 1 base removed from V and 4 bases from J, the gap between germline ends came to 13 bases. The CDR3 sequence: CASSIVTAYGTEAFF. The CDR3 coding sequence is TGTGCCAGTAGTATAGTCACGGCTTACGGCACTGAAGCTTTCTTT.

V and J are TRBV6-2 or TRBV6-3 and TRBJ1-1; D is undetermined. This CDR3 contains 13 residues. The germline V and J ends were trimmed by 0 bases and 5 bases, with 7 bases remaining between them. CDR1 and CDR2 (germline): MNHEY, SVGEGT. CDR3 sequence: CASSYSGGTEAFF. DNA of the CDR3: TGTGCCAGCAGTTACTCAGGAGGGACTGAAGCTTTCTTT.

The chain links TRBV6-2 or TRBV6-3 to TRBJ1-6, with 7 bases fitting TRBD1. The CDR3 is made up of 15 amino acids. Germline-derived CDR1 and CDR2 are MNHEY and SVGEGT. The junction had 7 bases not matched to a gene; V was cut back by 2 bases and J by 9 bases. CDR3: CASSYRQGGFSPLHF. The CDR3 nucleotides are TGTGCCAGCAGTTACAGACAGGGCGGATTTTCACCCCTCCACTTT.

The chain is built from TRBV19 and TRBJ2-1; D is ambiguous. Trimming cost V 1 base and J 1 base, with 5 bases left between them. The CDR3 is 14 residues long. In germline, CDR1 is LNHDA, CDR2 SQIVND (reference sequence). For the CDR3, the DNA is TGTGCCAGTAGTATAGTAGGTTCCTACAATGAGCAGTTCTTC. It encodes CASSIVGSYNEQFF.

The gene calls are TRBV15 and TRBJ2-5; D unclear. CDR1 is LNHNV and CDR2 is YYDKDF in the germline V gene (reference sequence). Trimming took 0 bases from V and 1 from J, leaving 9 bases between them. The CDR3 totals 15 residues. The DNA for the CDR3 is TGTGCCACCAGCAGAGATCCCACGGGCCAAGAGACCCAGTACTTC. This gives the protein CATSRDPTGQETQYF.

This clone occurred once. This chain joins TRBV5-1 and TRBJ2-7; 9 bases agree with TRBD1. There are 15 residues in the CDR3. CDR1 and CDR2 from the germline V gene are SGHRS and YFSETQ. Unmatched junction bases numbered 4, after V lost 3 bases and J lost 0 bases. CDR3 loop: CASSWGTGSSYEQYV. The CDR3 DNA sequence: TGCGCCAGCAGCTGGGGGACAGGGAGCTCCTACGAGCAGTACGTC.

This clone has more than one count but fewer than ten. This chain links TRBV27 with TRBJ1-5; 8 bases match TRBD1. This CDR3 is 16 amino acids long. Germline CDR1 is MNHEY and CDR2 is SMNVEV (reference sequence). V lost 3 bases, J lost 7 bases, and 11 bases stayed unmatched. CDR3 coding DNA: TGTGCCAGCAGTTTCGCAGGGGGCGCGGGGGAGCAGCCCCAGCATTTT. Protein sequence: CASSFAGGAGEQPQHF.

This sequence joins TRBV18 and TRBJ2-5, with D tentatively TRBD1 (6 bases). The CDR3 sequence is 16 residues long. Per germline, CDR1 KGHSH and CDR2 LQKENI. V lost 0 bases to trimming and J lost 2 bases, with 13 bases between them. The CDR3 DNA sequence: TGTGCCAGCTCACCACCCCGGCGACAGGTTCAAGAGACCCAGTACTTC. Its translation: CASSPPRRQVQETQYF.

The chain employs TRBV2 and TRBJ2-5, with D possibly being TRBD2 (6 bases). Trimming stripped 8 bases from V and 0 bases from J, with 10 bases between. The CDR3 is 13 residues long. Germline V gene lookup returns CDR1 SNHLY and CDR2 FYNNEI. This CDR3 is CASGGTDQETQYF. CDR3 nucleotides: TGTGCCAGCGGGGGGACGGACCAAGAGACCCAGTACTTC. Full variable domain (remainder filled in from reference TRBV2 and TRBJ2-5): EPEVTQTPSHQVTQMGQEVILRCVPISNHLYFYWYRQILGQKVEFLVSFYNNEISEKSEIFDDQFSVERPDGSNFTLKIRSTKLEDSAMYFCASGGTDQETQYFGPGTRLLVL.

This clone occurred a few times. The chain couples TRBV2 to TRBJ2-7; TRBD1 or TRBD2 may be the D gene (5 bases each). CDR1 is SNHLY, CDR2 FYNNEI, per germline. Deletions cut 6 bases from V and 3 bases from J, with 12 bases between. CDR3 length: 13 residues. CDR3 nucleotide sequence: TGTGCCAGCAGCCGGGACCGTTTCTACGAGCAGTACGTC. This gives the protein CASSRDRFYEQYV.

The J gene is TRBJ2-4, the V gene TRBV27; 8 bases match TRBD1. CDR3 length equals 14 residues. Germline CDR1 MNHEY, CDR2 SMNVEV (reference sequence). V lost 6 bases to trimming and J lost 6 bases; unmatched junction nucleotides: 7. CDR3 residues: CASRETGAGNIQYF. Written as DNA, the CDR3 is TGTGCCAGCAGGGAGACAGGGGCCGGAAACATTCAGTACTTC.

V gene TRBV6-5 combines with J gene TRBJ1-1; D is unresolved. The germline CDR1 and CDR2 sequences are MNHEY and SVGAGI. Between the trimmed V and J ends, which lost 5 bases and 1 base, there was a span of 11 bases. The CDR3 runs to 14 residues. This CDR3 reads CASSPSRWNTEAFF. The DNA of the CDR3 is TGTGCCAGCAGTCCTTCGCGGTGGAACACTGAAGCTTTCTTT.

This chain uses TRBV3-1 (or the pseudogene TRBV3-2) with TRBJ2-4; D may be TRBD1 (7 bases). V was pared by 6 bases and J by 2 bases, with 14 bases between. The CDR3 sequence is 15 residues long. Germline CDR1 reads LGHDT; CDR2 reads YNNKEL (reference sequence). Here the CDR3 DNA reads TGTGCCAGCAGAGGAGGGGGCGCGTCCAAAAACATTCAGTACTTC. It specifies CASRGGGASKNIQYF.

The chain recombines TRBV10-2 with TRBJ1-3; D gene uncertain. Trimming stripped 3 bases from V and 5 bases from J, with 8 bases between. The CDR3 spans 13 residues. The germline CDR1 and CDR2 sequences are WSHSY and SAAADI. The CDR3 bases are TGCGCCAGCAGTGAAACAGACAGAAACACCATATATTTT. Protein: CASSETDRNTIYF.

This chain uses TRBV18 with TRBJ2-3; TRBD2 matches 8 bases. The V segment lost 0 bases and the J segment 2 bases; nucleotides outside the gene matches: 7. The CDR3 is made up of 17 amino acids. Germline assignment: CDR1 KGHSH and CDR2 LQKENI. CDR3 coding DNA: TGTGCCAGCTCACCACCGGGACTAGAAAGGCCCACAGATACGCAGTATTTT. This gives the protein CASSPPGLERPTDTQYF.

This clone was seen a handful of times. V usage is TRBV5-4 and J usage is TRBJ1-6; D remains ambiguous. Germline CDR1 is SGHNT and CDR2 is YYREEE (reference sequence). The CDR3 has 13 amino acids. V was shortened by 5 bases and J by 7 bases, with 10 bases between the two germline ends. CDR3 protein: CASSLIGNSPLHF. The CDR3 nucleotides are TGTGCCAGCAGTTTAATTGGGAATTCACCCCTCCACTTT.

Here the CDR3 reads CASREGGNQPQHF. CDR3 nucleotide sequence: TGCGCCAGCAGAGAGGGAGGCAATCAGCCCCAGCATTTT. The V and J genes are TRBV5-1 and TRBJ1-5, with D unresolved. This CDR3 is 13 amino acids long. Germline assignment: CDR1 SGHRS and CDR2 YFSETQ. V was clipped by 5 bases and J by 2 bases, with 8 bases between them. Looking up the rest from reference TRBV5-1 and TRBJ1-5 gives the full variable domain: KAGVTQTPRYLIKTRGQQVTLSCSPISGHRSVSWYQQTPGQGLQFLFEYFSETQRNKGNFPGRFSGRQFSNSRSEMNVSTLELGDSALYLCASREGGNQPQHFGDGTRLSIL.

The gene calls are TRBV11-2 and TRBJ2-3, with D tentatively TRBD2 (7 bases). The CDR3 loop spans 16 amino acids. Germline V gene data show CDR1 as SGHAT and CDR2 as FQNNGV. Trimming cost V 1 base and J 3 bases, with 14 bases left between them. Here the CDR3 reads CASSLGGGGVTDTQYF. The CDR3 DNA sequence: TGTGCCAGCAGCTTAGGAGGGGGAGGGGTGACAGATACGCAGTATTTT.

This chain uses TRBV6-2 or TRBV6-3 with TRBJ2-3, with 11 nucleotides matching TRBD2. CDR1 is MNHEY, CDR2 SVGEGT, per germline. V gave up 5 bases and J gave up 6 bases; unmatched junction bases: 7. The CDR3 is made up of 15 amino acids. The CDR3 spells CASSRSSGGWDTQYF. CDR3 bases: TGTGCCAGCAGTAGATCTAGCGGGGGGTGGGATACGCAGTATTTT.

The rearrangement uses TRBV5-1 and TRBJ1-1, with D maybe TRBD1 (5 bases). The CDR3 is 15 amino acids. The V end lost 3 bases, the J end lost 1 base, and 13 bases lay between the germline ends. CDR1 is SGHRS, CDR2 YFSETQ, per germline. CDR3 sequence: CASSWVGGRNTEAFF. The CDR3 DNA is TGCGCCAGCAGCTGGGTGGGGGGTAGGAACACTGAAGCTTTCTTT. Full variable domain (outside the CDR3, taken from reference TRBV5-1 and TRBJ1-1): KAGVTQTPRYLIKTRGQQVTLSCSPISGHRSVSWYQQTPGQGLQFLFEYFSETQRNKGNFPGRFSGRQFSNSRSEMNVSTLELGDSALYLCASSWVGGRNTEAFFGQGTRLTVV.

The rearrangement links TRBV5-1 to TRBJ1-4; 7 bases agree with TRBD1. This CDR3 contains 13 residues. Germline CDR1 SGHRS, CDR2 YFSETQ. V trimming: 4 bases; J trimming: 7 bases; junction bases outside the gene matches: 4. DNA of the CDR3: TGCGCCAGCAGCAGGGGGACAGCTGAAAAACTGTTTTTT. This codes for CASSRGTAEKLFF. Drawing the rest from reference TRBV5-1 and TRBJ1-4, the complete variable domain is KAGVTQTPRYLIKTRGQQVTLSCSPISGHRSVSWYQQTPGQGLQFLFEYFSETQRNKGNFPGRFSGRQFSNSRSEMNVSTLELGDSALYLCASSRGTAEKLFFGSGTQLSVL.

This chain joins TRBV7-9 and TRBJ2-1; D uncertain. Germline lookup yields CDR1 SEHNR and CDR2 FQNEAQ (reference sequence). Between the trimmed V and J ends, which lost 4 bases and 1 base, there was a span of 11 bases. The CDR3 contains 15 residues. The DNA for the CDR3 is TGTGCCAGCAGCTCCCCCCTAAGATCCTACAATGAGCAGTTCTTC. It yields the protein CASSSPLRSYNEQFF.

This clone showed up just once. This chain links TRBV7-3 with TRBJ1-1; TRBD1 might be the D (6 bases). CDR3 length: 13 residues. Germline-derived CDR1 and CDR2 are SGHTA and FQGTGA. Trimming took off 4 bases at V and 7 bases at J, with 13 bases between the two ends. In DNA, the CDR3 is TGTGCCAGCAGCTCCCGGGTAGGGGGTGAAGCTTTCTTT. Its translation is CASSSRVGGEAFF.

The chain is built from TRBV2 and TRBJ1-6; D is ambiguous. With 8 bases removed from V and 8 bases from J, the gap between germline ends came to 13 bases. The CDR3 spans 13 residues. CDR1 and CDR2 (germline): SNHLY, FYNNEI. CDR3 amino acids: CASLVQGDSPLHF. The CDR3 nucleotides are TGTGCCAGCTTGGTCCAAGGCGATTCACCCCTCCACTTT. The full variable domain, completed using reference TRBV2 and TRBJ1-6, is EPEVTQTPSHQVTQMGQEVILRCVPISNHLYFYWYRQILGQKVEFLVSFYNNEISEKSEIFDDQFSVERPDGSNFTLKIRSTKLEDSAMYFCASLVQGDSPLHFGNGTRLTVT.